The entry below describes one T cell receptor (beta chain). The antigen it recognizes is unknown. No base-level quality is on record; no much larger clone is a single base apart. The CDR3 covers 15 residues, taking in both the cysteine and the phenylalanine. This entry keeps only the CDR3 DNA: 45 bases, framed from base 1. Per the germline V gene, SNHLY is the CDR1 and FYNNEI is the CDR2. Deletion took 6 bases off V and 4 bases off J, with a span of 18 bases between the germline ends. The library was prepared using RT-PCR. The data were produced on a NextSeq 550. TCRdb applied fastp at Q25 and MiXCR to the public reads, then kept only in-frame beta chains. Entries that share a CDR3 protein sequence are merged under the most common genes and DNA. The sample has about 40,000 distinct CDR3 sequences on record, 25% to 40% of them singletons. The top ten constitute about 78% of the sample. This sample is part of a study of patients and donors after allogeneic stem cell transplantation (TCRdb year 2020).

Recombination connected TRBV2 to TRBJ2-5; the D region possibly corresponds to TRBD1 (8 bases align). The sequencing input was blood, either unsorted or a sorted T cell fraction (not recorded which). This TCR derives from a human donor who was either an allogeneic HSCT recipient or a stem cell or donor lymphocyte infusion donor (not recorded which). It is not recorded whose cells these are; they may come from a transplant donor. In nucleotides, the sequence is TGTGCCAGCAGCATACGGACAGGGAGGGGAGAGACCCAGTACTTC. This encodes CASSIRTGRGETQYF.